The rows below give T cell receptor beta chains drawn from one sample of a study of long-term antiretroviral therapy in people with HIV. Some clones are missing from TCRdb's copy, which holds only in-frame ones; the method was immunoSEQ multiplex PCR. The repertoire holds 35,000 or so clones, with 94% as singletons. The material was unsorted PBMCs, obtained 4.1 years after starting antiretroviral therapy. The source of these receptors is a woman between 50 and 59 years old with HIV. The CDR3 runs from the conserved cysteine through the conserved F or W. The order of the fields is clone size, CDR3 length, V gene, D gene, J gene, CDR3 DNA, CDR3 protein. A D gene is named only where the DNA matches it firmly. Size is omitted from some rows. Given values are once, few, many or a class for expanded clones.

.,18,TRBV2,.,TRBJ2-6,TGTGCCAGCAGTGATCCCAGACAGTCCTCATCTGGGGCCAACGTCCTGACTTTC,CASSDPRQSSSGANVLTF
.,14,TRBV5-4,.,TRBJ2-7,TGTGCCAGCAGCTCGGGGCCCATAACCTACGAGCAGTACTTC,CASSSGPITYEQYF
.,18,TRBV4-2,TRBD2,TRBJ2-1,TGTGCCAGCAGCCAAGTAGCGGGGGGTGGACGTACCTACAATGAGCAGTTCTTC,CASSQVAGGGRTYNEQFF
.,16,TRBV5-1,.,TRBJ1-2,TGCGCCAGCAGCCTAGCAGTCCAGGGTTCGGCGTCGGGCTACACCTTC,CASSLAVQGSASGYTF
.,14,TRBV5-6,.,TRBJ1-6,TGTGCCAGCAGCAGGGGCTCCTATAATTCACCCCTCCACTTT,CASSRGSYNSPLHF
.,13,TRBV5-4,.,TRBJ2-7,TGTGCCAGCAGCTTGACAGGTCGCCCCGAGCAGTACTTC,CASSLTGRPEQYF
.,12,TRBV19,.,TRBJ2-1,TGTGCCAGTAGTATGGATGCCAATGAGCAGTTCTTC,CASSMDANEQFF
.,15,TRBV5-8,TRBD2,TRBJ2-5,TGTGCCAGCAGCCCTCTAGCGGGGGGGCAAGAGACCCAGTACTTC,CASSPLAGGQETQYF
.,14,TRBV19,TRBD1,TRBJ1-2,TGTGCCAGTAGTACAGAGACAGGGTCATACGGCTACACCTTC,CASSTETGSYGYTF
.,12,TRBV11-1,.,TRBJ2-5,TGTGCCAGCAGGCGAAGTCAGGAGACCCAGTACTTC,CASRRSQETQYF
.,12,TRBV11-2,.,TRBJ2-7,TGTGCCAGCAGCCCGAGCTCCTACGAGCAGTACTTC,CASSPSSYEQYF
once,15,TRBV7-9,TRBD2,TRBJ2-1,TGTGCCAGCAGCTTAGAAGGACTAGGGAGGAATGAGCAGTTCTTC,CASSLEGLGRNEQFF
.,15,TRBV30,.,TRBJ1-6,TGTGCCTGGGGGGGCGGAACAGGGAAAAATTCACCCCTCCACTTT,CAWGGGTGKNSPLHF
.,15,TRBV6-1,TRBD1,TRBJ2-3,TGTGCCAGCAGTGAGGGACAGGGCCGGGCAGATACGCAGTATTTT,CASSEGQGRADTQYF
.,15,TRBV7-2,TRBD2,TRBJ2-2,TGTGCCAGCAGCTTAGAGACAGCGGGGACCGGGGAGCTGTTTTTT,CASSLETAGTGELFF
.,17,TRBV18,TRBD2,TRBJ2-3,TGTGCCAGCTCACCACCCGGGAGGCCATCCGGAGCCGATACGCAGTATTTT,CASSPPGRPSGADTQYF
.,16,TRBV7-9,.,TRBJ1-2,TGTGCCAGCAGCCCTCTATCCAGCTCCGAGAACTATGGCTACACCTTC,CASSPLSSSENYGYTF
.,15,TRBV10-2,TRBD2,TRBJ2-3,TGCGCCAGCCACAGCGGGGGGGCCAGTACAGATACGCAGTATTTT,CASHSGGASTDTQYF
.,12,TRBV7-2,.,TRBJ1-4,TGTGCCAGCACCTACTCTAATGAAAAACTGTTTTTT,CASTYSNEKLFF
.,15,TRBV9,.,TRBJ1-3,TGTGCCAGCAGCGTCGGCAGGGGCTCTGGAAACACCATATATTTT,CASSVGRGSGNTIYF
.,16,TRBV9,TRBD2,TRBJ2-3,TGTGCCAGCAGCGCCTTACTAGCGGGGAGCACAGATACGCAGTATTTT,CASSALLAGSTDTQYF
.,14,TRBV4-1,TRBD1,TRBJ1-3,TGCGCCAGCACCCCGGCACAGGGGAGAAACACCATATATTTT,CASTPAQGRNTIYF
.,15,TRBV6-1,.,TRBJ2-6,TGTGCCAGCAGTGGGCAGGGAGCTGGGGCCAACGTCCTGACTTTC,CASSGQGAGANVLTF
.,13,TRBV7-3,.,TRBJ2-7,TGTGCCAGTGCGTTAGGGAGAGATTACGAGCAGTACTTC,CASALGRDYEQYF
.,13,TRBV6-5,.,TRBJ1-1,TGTGCCAGCAGTCCCCTCAGGGGCACTGAAGCTTTCTTT,CASSPLRGTEAFF
.,15,TRBV6-6,TRBD1,TRBJ1-4,TGTGCCAGCAGCGGACGGACAGGCGCGGATGAAAAACTGTTTTTT,CASSGRTGADEKLFF
.,17,TRBV4-2,.,TRBJ1-6,TGTGCCAGCAGCCAAGGAAAGGCTAGGCGCCTTAATTCACCCCTCCACTTT,CASSQGKARRLNSPLHF
.,13,TRBV28,.,TRBJ1-1,TGTGCCAGCAGTTTGCCGGGGTACACTGAAGCTTTCTTT,CASSLPGYTEAFF
.,14,TRBV2,.,TRBJ2-4,TGTGCCAGCACGCTGGGGGGCACCAAAAACATTCAGTACTTC,CASTLGGTKNIQYF
.,15,TRBV6-1,.,TRBJ1-2,TGTGCCAGCAGTGAAGTCGGCCGGACACTCTATGGCTACACCTTC,CASSEVGRTLYGYTF
.,13,TRBV6-4,.,TRBJ1-4,TGTGCCAGCAGTGCCCAAGCGGATGAAAAACTGTTTTTT,CASSAQADEKLFF
.,15,TRBV27,.,TRBJ2-7,TGTGCCAGCAGTTTAGGCGCCAGGTCCTCCTACGAGCAGTACTTC,CASSLGARSSYEQYF
.,14,TRBV6-5,.,TRBJ1-2,TGTGCCAGCAGTTCAGTAGTTACAAGGGGGGGCTACACCTTC,CASSSVVTRGGYTF
once,14,TRBV4-3,.,TRBJ1-2,TGCGCCAGCAGCCAAGAAAGGTATCTCTATGGCTACACCTTC,CASSQERYLYGYTF
once,14,TRBV9,.,TRBJ2-1,TGTGCCAGCAGCGTAGTGTCTAGCAGGAATGAGCAGTTCTTC,CASSVVSSRNEQFF
once,12,TRBV30,.,TRBJ1-3,TGTGCCTGGAGTCCGTCTGGAAACACCATATATTTT,CAWSPSGNTIYF
.,14,TRBV6-5,TRBD1,TRBJ1-2,TGTGCCAGCAGTTACTCCGACAGGGTACGGGGCTACACCTTC,CASSYSDRVRGYTF
.,16,TRBV5-1,.,TRBJ1-2,TGCGCCAGCAGCCATATGCCGACTTCCTCGGACCATGGCTACACCTTC,CASSHMPTSSDHGYTF
.,16,TRBV5-6,TRBD1,TRBJ1-5,TGTGCCAGCAGCTCCTTCCGGGACAGGGAGGATCAGCCCCAGCATTTT,CASSSFRDREDQPQHF
.,12,TRBV18,.,TRBJ1-3,TGTGCCAGCTCACCAGGAGAGGGCGCCATATATTTT,CASSPGEGAIYF
.,12,TRBV11-3,.,TRBJ2-5,TGTGCCAGCAGCAGAGACACGGAGACCCAGTACTTC,CASSRDTETQYF
.,15,TRBV9,TRBD1,TRBJ2-3,TGTGCCAGCAGCGTAACAGGGGGGCCGACAGATACGCAGTATTTT,CASSVTGGPTDTQYF
.,13,TRBV6-1,.,TRBJ1-1,TGTGCCAGCAGTGATATCGAGGGGCTCGGGGCTTTCTTT,CASSDIEGLGAFF
.,15,TRBV6-5,.,TRBJ1-1,TGTGCCAGCAGGGGGTTAGGATCGCGGAACACTGAAGCTTTCTTT,CASRGLGSRNTEAFF
few,16,TRBV2,TRBD1,TRBJ1-4,TGTGCCAGCTTGATCGCGACAGGGGGCGTCTGGGAAAAACTGTTTTTT,CASLIATGGVWEKLFF
.,16,TRBV7-8,TRBD1,TRBJ1-2,TGTGCCAGCAGCTTCGACAGGGGGACGTTTAACTATGGCTACACCTTC,CASSFDRGTFNYGYTF
.,14,TRBV11-2,TRBD2,TRBJ2-3,TGTGCCAGCAGCGGAAGCGGGGGCACAGATACGCAGTATTTT,CASSGSGGTDTQYF
.,16,TRBV4-1,.,TRBJ1-2,TGCGCCAGCAGCCAAGATCCCGGTGGAGGAGACTATGGCTACACCTTC,CASSQDPGGGDYGYTF
.,14,TRBV23-1,.,TRBJ1-2,TGCGCCAGCAGTCCTCGGGCACATTGGGATGGCTACACCTTC,CASSPRAHWDGYTF
.,14,TRBV6-1,TRBD1,TRBJ2-3,TGTGCCAGCAGTGAAGGGGACAGCCTAGATACGCAGTATTTT,CASSEGDSLDTQYF
.,16,TRBV11-1,.,TRBJ2-3,TGTGCCAGCAGCTTAGGAAATCAGGGCGGCACAGATACGCAGTATTTT,CASSLGNQGGTDTQYF
.,16,TRBV30,.,TRBJ1-6,TGTGCCTGGAGTGTAAAGGGAAGCTCCTATAATTCACCCCTCCACTTT,CAWSVKGSSYNSPLHF
once,15,TRBV15,.,TRBJ2-1,TGTGCCACCAGCAGAGAAGGGGGAAGCGGGCCCCGAAGGTTCTTC,CATSREGGSGPRRFF
.,16,TRBV6-1,TRBD2,TRBJ2-3,TGTGCCAGCAGTGAAGCCCAACTAGCGGGGGCAGATACGCAGTATTTT,CASSEAQLAGADTQYF
once,15,TRBV4-3,.,TRBJ1-1,TGCGCCAGCAGCCGATCGGGGTGGGGGAACACTGAAGCTTTCTTT,CASSRSGWGNTEAFF
.,13,TRBV7-3,.,TRBJ1-2,TGTGCCAGCAGCTTGGGCCCACGGTATGGCTACACCTTC,CASSLGPRYGYTF